This TCR beta chain originates from a study of brain metastases from non-small cell lung cancer. On this clone itself: The target antigen is unknown.

V lost 3 bases to trimming and J lost 4 bases, with 2 bases between them. The length of the CDR3 is 11 residues. Germline CDR1 reads LGHNT; CDR2 reads FRNRAP. Measured with immunoSEQ multiplex PCR; TCRdb has only the in-frame clones, and not every one. This sample yields 1,400 or so clones, of which over 60% are seen a single time; 17% belongs to the top ten. Findings and limits, study-wide: T-cell clones appeared expanded in approximately 58% of brain metastases relative to matched primary tumors.

The sample taken for sequencing was tissue from a brain metastasis. The receptor comes from a donor aged 40 or older with non-small cell lung cancer. The genes are TRBV12-5 and TRBJ2-3; the D is unclear. CDR3 in amino acids: CASGFSDTQYF. The DNA for the CDR3 is TGTGCTAGTGGTTTCTCAGATACGCAGTATTTT. The whole variable domain, filled in from reference TRBV12-5 and TRBJ2-3, reads DARVTQTPRHKVTEMGQEVTMRCQPILGHNTVFWYRQTMMQGLELLAYFRNRAPLDDSGMPKDRFSAEMPDATLATLKIQPSEPRDSAVYFCASGFSDTQYFGPGTRLTVL.